Listed below are T cell receptor beta chains from one sample, sequenced in a study of PD-L1 blockade in urothelial cancer. Some clones are missing from TCRdb's copy, which holds only in-frame ones; the method was immunoSEQ multiplex PCR. The data contain 45,000 to 60,000 clones, roughly nine tenths of them seen just once; the ten biggest clones take up 6.5% to 8%. The source material was PBMCs, sampled around atezolizumab (anti-PD-L1) treatment. The receptors stem from a man aged 55 to 70 with urothelial cancer. The CDR3 runs from the conserved cysteine through the conserved F or W. D genes are given only for firm matches.

V gene	J gene	D gene	CDR3 protein	CDR3 DNA
TRBV6-5	TRBJ2-1	.	CASSYGGQNNEQFF	TGTGCCAGCAGTTACGGAGGTCAAAACAATGAGCAGTTCTTC
TRBV7-3	TRBJ2-3	TRBD2	CASSLGGLAGDTQYF	TGTGCCAGCAGCTTAGGGGGACTAGCGGGGGATACGCAGTATTTT
TRBV21-1	TRBJ1-2	.	CASSKALKLYGYTF	TGTGCCAGCAGCAAAGCCCTAAAGCTCTATGGCTACACCTTC
TRBV6-1	TRBJ1-1	.	CASSEARGVFEAFF	TGTGCCAGCAGTGAAGCCCGGGGGGTGTTCGAAGCTTTCTTT
TRBV28	TRBJ2-3	TRBD1	CASRDRVVSTDTQYF	TGTGCCAGCAGAGACAGGGTCGTTAGCACAGATACGCAGTATTTT
TRBV27	TRBJ2-1	TRBD1	CASSPTSGTGLNEQFF	TGTGCCAGCAGCCCTACTTCCGGGACAGGGTTGAATGAGCAGTTCTTC
TRBV6-1	TRBJ1-1	.	CASTMVGDTEAFF	TGTGCCAGCACCATGGTAGGGGACACTGAAGCTTTCTTT
TRBV11-2	TRBJ2-1	TRBD2	CASSSAGTSGLNEQFF	TGTGCCAGCAGCTCGGCTGGAACTAGCGGTCTGAATGAGCAGTTCTTC
TRBV28	TRBJ1-4	.	CASSPGLMDEKLFF	TGTGCCAGCAGCCCGGGACTTATGGATGAAAAACTGTTTTTT
TRBV6-5	TRBJ1-4	.	CASKKTGLKGEKLFF	TGTGCCAGCAAAAAGACAGGACTGAAAGGGGAAAAACTGTTTTTT
TRBV6-1	TRBJ1-1	.	CASERSLNTEAFF	TGTGCCAGCGAAAGGAGTCTCAACACTGAAGCTTTCTTT
TRBV30	TRBJ2-7	TRBD2	CAWTSGYEQYF	TGTGCCTGGACTAGCGGCTACGAGCAGTACTTC
TRBV7-9	TRBJ1-2	TRBD1	CASSIDRVGGYTF	TGTGCCAGCAGCATCGACAGGGTGGGCGGCTACACCTTC
TRBV2	TRBJ2-7	TRBD2	CASESGGSYEQYF	TGTGCCAGCGAAAGCGGGGGATCCTACGAGCAGTACTTC
TRBV7-6	TRBJ2-1	TRBD2	CASSPIAGGFNEQFF	TGTGCCAGCAGCCCCATTGCGGGGGGGTTCAATGAGCAGTTCTTC
TRBV5-1	TRBJ2-1	TRBD1	CASSLSGDSRVEQFF	TGCGCCAGCAGCTTGTCCGGGGACAGCAGGGTCGAGCAGTTCTTC
TRBV7-6	TRBJ1-2	.	CASSPLDSRGYGYTF	TGTGCCAGCAGCCCCCTGGACAGCCGGGGCTATGGCTACACCTTC
TRBV2	TRBJ1-2	TRBD1	CASSRRDRGTGGYTF	TGTGCCAGCAGTCGAAGGGACAGGGGGACGGGTGGCTACACCTTC
TRBV19	TRBJ1-4	TRBD1	CASSLRSFPTDRDEKLFF	TGTGCCAGTAGCCTTCGCTCCTTCCCCACGGACAGGGATGAAAAACTGTTTTTT
TRBV7-2	TRBJ1-2	.	CASSLGSFANYGYTF	TGTGCCAGCAGCTTAGGTTCGTTTGCTAACTATGGCTACACCTTC
TRBV5-1	TRBJ2-7	TRBD2	CASSLGLAGDYEQYF	TGCGCCAGCAGCTTGGGCCTAGCGGGGGATTACGAGCAGTACTTC
TRBV5-1	TRBJ2-5	TRBD2	CASRGLAGETQYF	TGCGCCAGCAGAGGACTAGCGGGCGAGACCCAGTACTTC
TRBV20-1	TRBJ1-1	.	CSSSENTEAFF	TGCAGTTCAAGCGAGAACACTGAAGCTTTCTTT
TRBV5-1	TRBJ2-7	TRBD2	CASTASGTSGGPPYEQYF	TGCGCCAGCACCGCCTCCGGGACTAGCGGGGGCCCCCCCTACGAGCAGTACTTC
TRBV7-6	TRBJ2-3	TRBD2	CASSLGAGGLDTQYF	TGTGCCAGCAGCTTAGGGGCGGGGGGGCTGGATACGCAGTATTTT